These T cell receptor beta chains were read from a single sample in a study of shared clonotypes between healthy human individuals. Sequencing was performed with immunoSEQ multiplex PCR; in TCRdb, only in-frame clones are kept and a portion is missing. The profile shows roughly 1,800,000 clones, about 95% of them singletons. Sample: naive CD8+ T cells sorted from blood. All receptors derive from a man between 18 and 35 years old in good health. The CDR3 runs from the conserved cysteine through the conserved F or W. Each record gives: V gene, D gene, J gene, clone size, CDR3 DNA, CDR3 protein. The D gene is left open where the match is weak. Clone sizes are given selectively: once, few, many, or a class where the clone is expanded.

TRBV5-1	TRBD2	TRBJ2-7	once	TGCGCCAGCAGCCCCTGGACTAGCGGGAGTGGCGAGCAGTACTTC	CASSPWTSGSGEQYF
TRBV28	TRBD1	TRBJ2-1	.	TGTGCCAGCAGTTTTGCAGGGGGCTATAATGAGCAGTTCTTC	CASSFAGGYNEQFF
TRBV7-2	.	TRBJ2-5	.	TGTGCCAGCAGCCCGCCCCTGATCGGTATAGAGACCCAGTACTTC	CASSPPLIGIETQYF
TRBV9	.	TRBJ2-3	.	TGTGCCAGCAGCCCCCAACTCACAGATACGCAGTATTTT	CASSPQLTDTQYF
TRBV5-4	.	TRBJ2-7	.	TGTGCCAGCAGCTTGGCGGACTCCTCCGAGCAGTACTTC	CASSLADSSEQYF
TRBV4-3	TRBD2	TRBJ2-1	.	TGCGCCAGCAGCCAAGATTCTACTAGCGTGAGGTACAATGAGCAGTTCTTC	CASSQDSTSVRYNEQFF
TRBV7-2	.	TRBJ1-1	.	TGTGCCAGCAGCTCGCTTACCGGACCCTTTACGTGGACTTTCTTT	CASSSLTGPFTWTFF
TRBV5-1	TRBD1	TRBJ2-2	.	TGCGCCAGCAGCTTGGATTCCGGGACAGGGCGGCCCGGGGAGCTGTTTTTT	CASSLDSGTGRPGELFF
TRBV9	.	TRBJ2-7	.	TGTGCCAGCAGCGTGGGGGGTCCAGGAATGTACGAGCAGTACTTC	CASSVGGPGMYEQYF
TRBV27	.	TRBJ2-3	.	TGTGCCAGTGGCAGGGGCATAACAGATACGCAGTATTTT	CASGRGITDTQYF
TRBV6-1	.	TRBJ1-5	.	TGTGCCAGCAGTGCGTACGGATATAGCAATCAGCCCCAGCATTTT	CASSAYGYSNQPQHF
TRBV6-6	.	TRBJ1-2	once	TGTGCCAGCAGTCCGGGGGGGCATCCGATTACCTATGGCTACACCTTC	CASSPGGHPITYGYTF
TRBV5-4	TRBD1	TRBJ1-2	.	TGTGCCAGCAATGGACAGGCGTCTAACTATGGCTACACCTTC	CASNGQASNYGYTF
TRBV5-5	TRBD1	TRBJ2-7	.	TGTGCCAGCACCACAGGGGGGAGCTCCTACGAGCAGTACTTC	CASTTGGSSYEQYF
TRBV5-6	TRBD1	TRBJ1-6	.	TGTGCCAGCAGCCTGGCAGGGGGCGGGTCACCCCTCCACTTT	CASSLAGGGSPLHF
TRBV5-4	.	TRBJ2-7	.	TGTGCCAGCAGCTTGGTTCCCAGCTCCTACGAGCAGTACTTC	CASSLVPSSYEQYF
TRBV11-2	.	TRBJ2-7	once	TGTGCCAGCAGCTTAGATGACCCTGGACTGCCCACCTACGAGCAGTACTTC	CASSLDDPGLPTYEQYF
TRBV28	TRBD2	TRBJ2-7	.	TGTGCCAGCAGTTTATATAGCGGGGGCGCGGACGAGCAGTACTTC	CASSLYSGGADEQYF
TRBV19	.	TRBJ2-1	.	TGTGCCAGTAGTGTACGGGACTCCCTCAATGAGCAGTTCTTC	CASSVRDSLNEQFF
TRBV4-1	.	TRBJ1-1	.	TGCGCCAGCAGCCAGGCCGTGGGGTCCACGTACACTGAAGCTTTCTTT	CASSQAVGSTYTEAFF
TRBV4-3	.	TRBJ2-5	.	TGCGCCAGCAGCCAAGATATAAAGGAGACCCAGTACTTC	CASSQDIKETQYF
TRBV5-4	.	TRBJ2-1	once	TGTGCCAGCAGGGTGGGAGACTCTTACAATGAGCAGTTCTTC	CASRVGDSYNEQFF
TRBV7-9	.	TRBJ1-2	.	TGTGCCAGCAGCCTGACCGGACCGGCGTCCGAGGCTTACTATGGCTACACCTTC	CASSLTGPASEAYYGYTF
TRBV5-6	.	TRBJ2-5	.	TGTGCCAGCAGCCCCGTGGAGCAAGAGACCCAGTACTTC	CASSPVEQETQYF
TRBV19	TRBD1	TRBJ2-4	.	TGTGCCAGTAGTGTGGACAGGGATGATAACATTCAGTACTTC	CASSVDRDDNIQYF
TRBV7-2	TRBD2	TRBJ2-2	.	TGTGCCAGCAGCTTCCCCAAACTAGCGGGAGGAAACACCGGGGAGCTGTTTTTT	CASSFPKLAGGNTGELFF
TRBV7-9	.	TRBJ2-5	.	TGTGCCAGCAGCCTCGGGACCCTGTGGGAGACCCAGTACTTC	CASSLGTLWETQYF
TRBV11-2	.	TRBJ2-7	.	TGTGCCAGCAGCTTTTTCCGGAGGTACGAGCAGTACTTC	CASSFFRRYEQYF
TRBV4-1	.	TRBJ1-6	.	TGCGCCAGCAGCCCCATATTGACCATTAATTCACCCCTCCACTTT	CASSPILTINSPLHF
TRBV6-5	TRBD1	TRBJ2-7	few	TGTGCCAGCAGTTACGGGCAGGGGGCCTACGAGCAGTACTTC	CASSYGQGAYEQYF
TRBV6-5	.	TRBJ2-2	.	TGTGCCAGCAGTTACTCGAGCCTGGGGACCGGGGAGCTGTTTTTT	CASSYSSLGTGELFF
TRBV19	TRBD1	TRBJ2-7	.	TGTGCCACCGGTACGCCGGGACAGAGCCCCTACGAGCAGTACTTC	CATGTPGQSPYEQYF
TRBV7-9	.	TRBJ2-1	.	TGTACCACTCCGGTAGGGGGGGCGTACAATGAGCAGTTCTTC	CTTPVGGAYNEQFF
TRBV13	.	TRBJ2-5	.	TGTGCCAGCAGCAATCAGGAGACCCAGTACTTC	CASSNQETQYF
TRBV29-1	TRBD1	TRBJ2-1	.	TGCAGCGCTCCCGGACAGGCCCATGAGCAGTTCTTC	CSAPGQAHEQFF
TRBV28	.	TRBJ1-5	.	TGTGCCAGCAGTCCCGTCCCGGAGTACCAAAATCAGCCCCAGCATTTT	CASSPVPEYQNQPQHF
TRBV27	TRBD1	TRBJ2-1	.	TGTGCCAGCGCTGGGACAGTCGATGAGCAGTTCTTC	CASAGTVDEQFF
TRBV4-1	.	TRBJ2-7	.	TGCGCCAGCAGCCAAGAATGGGGGAGCGGCGGCGAGCAGTACTTC	CASSQEWGSGGEQYF
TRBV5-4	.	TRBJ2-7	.	TGTGCCAGCAGCTTGGGGGTGGTGAGTGAGCAGTACTTC	CASSLGVVSEQYF
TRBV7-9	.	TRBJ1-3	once	TGTGCCAGCAGCTTGGGTGGGACCTCCGAATTCGGCACCATATATTTT	CASSLGGTSEFGTIYF
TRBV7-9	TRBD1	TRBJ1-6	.	TGTGCCAGCAGCACGGGACAGGGTACGGCACCCCTCCACTTT	CASSTGQGTAPLHF
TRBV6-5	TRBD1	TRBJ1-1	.	TGTGCCAGCAGTCGACAGGGGGCGGACACTGAAGCTTTCTTT	CASSRQGADTEAFF
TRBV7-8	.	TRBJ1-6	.	TGTGCCAGCAGCTTAACCCCAAGCAGCTCCTATAATTCACCCCTCCACTTT	CASSLTPSSSYNSPLHF
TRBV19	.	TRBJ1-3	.	TGTGCCAGTAGAACTGACGGGACCATATATTTT	CASRTDGTIYF
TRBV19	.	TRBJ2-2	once	TGTGCCAGTAGACCAACCGTAGGTAGGGAAGAGGACGGGGAGCTGTTTTTT	CASRPTVGREEDGELFF
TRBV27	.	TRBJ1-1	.	TGTGCCAGCAGGATTGGTTCTGAAGCTTTCTTT	CASRIGSEAFF
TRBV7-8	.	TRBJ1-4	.	TGTGCCAGCAGCTTAGCCGGGACATCTACTGAAAAACTGTTTTTT	CASSLAGTSTEKLFF
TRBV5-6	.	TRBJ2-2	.	TGTGCCAGCAGCTTTCTGCTGGAACAGGGTAACACCGGGGAGCTGTTTTTT	CASSFLLEQGNTGELFF